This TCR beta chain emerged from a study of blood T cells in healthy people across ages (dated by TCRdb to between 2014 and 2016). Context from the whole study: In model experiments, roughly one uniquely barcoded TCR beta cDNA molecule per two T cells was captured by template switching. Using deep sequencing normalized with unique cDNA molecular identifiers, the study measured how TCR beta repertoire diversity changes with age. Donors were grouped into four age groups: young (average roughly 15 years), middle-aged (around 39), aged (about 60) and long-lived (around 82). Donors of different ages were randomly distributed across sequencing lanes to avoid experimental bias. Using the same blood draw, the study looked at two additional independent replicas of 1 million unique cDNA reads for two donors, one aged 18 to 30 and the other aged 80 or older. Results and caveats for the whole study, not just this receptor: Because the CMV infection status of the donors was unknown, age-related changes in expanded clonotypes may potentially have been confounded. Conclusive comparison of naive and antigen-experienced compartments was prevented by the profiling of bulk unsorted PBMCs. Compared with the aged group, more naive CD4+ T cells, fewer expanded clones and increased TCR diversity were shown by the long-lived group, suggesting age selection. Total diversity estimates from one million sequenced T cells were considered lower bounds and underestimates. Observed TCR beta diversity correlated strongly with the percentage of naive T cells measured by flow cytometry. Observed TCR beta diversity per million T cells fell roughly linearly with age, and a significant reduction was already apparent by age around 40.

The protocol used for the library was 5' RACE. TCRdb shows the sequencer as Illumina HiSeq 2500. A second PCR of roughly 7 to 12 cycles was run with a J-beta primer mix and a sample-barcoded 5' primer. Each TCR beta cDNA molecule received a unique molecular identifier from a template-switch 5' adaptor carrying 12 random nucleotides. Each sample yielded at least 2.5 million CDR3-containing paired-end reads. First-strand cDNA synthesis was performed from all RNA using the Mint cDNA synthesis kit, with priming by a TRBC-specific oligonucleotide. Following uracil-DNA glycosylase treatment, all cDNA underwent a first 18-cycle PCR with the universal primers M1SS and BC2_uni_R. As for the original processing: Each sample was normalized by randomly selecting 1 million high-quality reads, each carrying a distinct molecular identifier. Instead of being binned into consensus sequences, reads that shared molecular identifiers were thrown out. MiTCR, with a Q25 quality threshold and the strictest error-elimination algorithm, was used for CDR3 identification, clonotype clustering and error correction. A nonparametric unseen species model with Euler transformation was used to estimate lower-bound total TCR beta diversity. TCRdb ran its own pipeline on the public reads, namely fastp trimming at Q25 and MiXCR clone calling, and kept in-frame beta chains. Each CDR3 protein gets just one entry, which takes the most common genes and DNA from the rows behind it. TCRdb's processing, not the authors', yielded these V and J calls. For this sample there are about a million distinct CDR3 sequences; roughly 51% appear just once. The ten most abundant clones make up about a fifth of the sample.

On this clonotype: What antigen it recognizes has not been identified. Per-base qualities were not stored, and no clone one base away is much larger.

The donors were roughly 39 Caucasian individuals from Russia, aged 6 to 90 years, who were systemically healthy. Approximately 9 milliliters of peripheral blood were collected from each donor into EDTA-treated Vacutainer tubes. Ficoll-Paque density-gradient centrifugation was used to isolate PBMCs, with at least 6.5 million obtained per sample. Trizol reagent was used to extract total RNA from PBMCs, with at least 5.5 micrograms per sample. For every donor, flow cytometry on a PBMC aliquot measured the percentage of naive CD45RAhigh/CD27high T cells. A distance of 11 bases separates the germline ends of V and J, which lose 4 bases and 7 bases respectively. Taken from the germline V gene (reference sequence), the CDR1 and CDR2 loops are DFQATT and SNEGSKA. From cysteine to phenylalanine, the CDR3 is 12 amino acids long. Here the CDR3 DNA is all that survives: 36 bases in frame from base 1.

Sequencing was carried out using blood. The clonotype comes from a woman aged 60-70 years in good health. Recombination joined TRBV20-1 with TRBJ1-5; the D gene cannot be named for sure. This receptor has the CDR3 CSAKASKQPQHF. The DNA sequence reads TGCAGTGCTAAAGCCTCGAAGCAGCCCCAGCATTTT.